The T cell receptor (beta chain) under discussion was sequenced for a study of blood T cells in healthy people across ages. Findings of the study overall: The authors considered diversity estimates from one million T cells to be underestimates. As age increased, TCR beta diversity per million T cells fell in a roughly linear fashion.

A J-beta primer mix and a sample-barcoded 5' primer were used in a second PCR of about 7 to 12 cycles. TCRdb analysed the 5' RACE reads with MiXCR anew, one entry per CDR3 protein. The sample holds about 750,000 distinct CDR3 sequences, 40% to 65% seen once. Staff drew approximately 9.7 milliliters of peripheral blood from each donor. A word on this clonotype: Its specificity is unknown.

This TCR came from a man older than 75 in good health. Sequencing was done on a sample of blood.

The CDR3, as DNA: TGCAGTGCTAGAGATGGGCGGGGTCAGCAGTTCTTC. This encodes CSARDGRGQQFF. The J gene is TRBJ2-1, the V gene TRBV20-1, with D possibly being TRBD2 (6 bases). The CDR3 covers 12 residues. Germline CDR1 and CDR2: DFQATT and SNEGSKA (reference sequence). Trimming shortened V by 0 bases and J by 11 bases, and 11 bases separated the two germline ends.